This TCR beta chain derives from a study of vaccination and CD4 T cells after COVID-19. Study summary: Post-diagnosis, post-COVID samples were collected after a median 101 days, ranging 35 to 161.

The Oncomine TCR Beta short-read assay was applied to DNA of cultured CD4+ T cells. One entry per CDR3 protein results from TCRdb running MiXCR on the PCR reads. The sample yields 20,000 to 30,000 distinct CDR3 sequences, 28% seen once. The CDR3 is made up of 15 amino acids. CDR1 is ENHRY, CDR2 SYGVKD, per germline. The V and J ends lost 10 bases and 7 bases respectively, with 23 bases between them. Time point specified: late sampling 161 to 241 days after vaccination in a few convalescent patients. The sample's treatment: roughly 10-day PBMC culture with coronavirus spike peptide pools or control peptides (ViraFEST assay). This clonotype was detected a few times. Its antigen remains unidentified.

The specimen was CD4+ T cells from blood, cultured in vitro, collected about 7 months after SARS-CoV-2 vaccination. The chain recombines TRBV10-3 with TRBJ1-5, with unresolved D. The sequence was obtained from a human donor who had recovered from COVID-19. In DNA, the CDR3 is TGTGCCACCTCACCGGACGGATCCACTTCACAGCCCCAGCATTTT. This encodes CATSPDGSTSQPQHF.